This T cell receptor beta chain was profiled in a study of cytomegalovirus exposure and HLA in healthy donors. Study-level results: Subsequent analysis revealed that first-cohort TCR clusters tended to co-occur in the 120 or so validation repertoires. Rarity marked most TCR sequences, yet some public TCRs occurred in many donors.

Sequenced by immunoSEQ multiplex PCR; TCRdb stores in-frame clones only, minus some. Of more than 150,000 clones listed, 88% are singletons. The donors were part of the validation cohort of 120 subjects. That cohort was separate from the first cohort, which comprised 500 to 850 subjects. About this clone: The target antigen is unknown.

The TCR comes from a man aged 18 to 30 in good health and CMV-seronegative. What was sequenced was PBMCs.

The CDR3 loop reads CASGQTGSYNEQFF. In DNA form, the CDR3 reads TGTGCTAGTGGTCAGACCGGGTCATACAATGAGCAGTTCTTC. The chain joins TRBV12-5 to TRBJ2-1; D gene uncertain. V gave up 5 bases and J gave up 4 bases, with 12 bases separating them. The CDR3 is 14 residues long. CDR1 and CDR2 from the germline V gene are LGHNT and FRNRAP.